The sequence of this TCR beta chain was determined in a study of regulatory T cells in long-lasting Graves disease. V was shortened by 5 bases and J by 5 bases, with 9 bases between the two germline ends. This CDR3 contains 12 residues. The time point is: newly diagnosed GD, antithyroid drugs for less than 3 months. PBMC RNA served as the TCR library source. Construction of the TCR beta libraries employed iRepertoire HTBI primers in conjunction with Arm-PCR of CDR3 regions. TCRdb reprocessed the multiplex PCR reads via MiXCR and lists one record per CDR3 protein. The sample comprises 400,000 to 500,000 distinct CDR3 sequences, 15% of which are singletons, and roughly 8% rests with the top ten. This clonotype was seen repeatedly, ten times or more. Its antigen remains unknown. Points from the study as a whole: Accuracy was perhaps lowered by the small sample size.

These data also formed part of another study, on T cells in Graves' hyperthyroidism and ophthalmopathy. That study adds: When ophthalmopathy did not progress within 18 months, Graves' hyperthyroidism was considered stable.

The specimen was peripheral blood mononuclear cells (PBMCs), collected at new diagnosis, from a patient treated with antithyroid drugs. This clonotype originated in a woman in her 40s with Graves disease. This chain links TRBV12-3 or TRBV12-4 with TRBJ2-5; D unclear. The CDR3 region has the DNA TGTGCCAGCAGTGTGGGCTCGGAGACCCAGTACTTC. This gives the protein CASSVGSETQYF.